This T cell receptor (beta chain) was observed in a study of blood T cell repertoires in COVID-19. Overall study: Sites in the United States, Italy and Spain provided acute and convalescent COVID-19 samples. T cells, B-cell-depleted T cells, or PBMCs provided the cDNA or gDNA that served as material.

Authors' analysis steps: Reference gene primer amplification yielded estimated nucleated cell counts. Using immunoSEQ multiplex PCR, the repertoire was profiled, and TCRdb retains in-frame clones only, with some absent. D and trimming come from the DNA, and the V and J calls and clone size come from that table. The sample shows about 290,000 clones, 85% of them seen only once. The CDR3 runs 16 residues. Trimming at V came to 1 base and at J to 0 bases, leaving 3 bases not matched to a gene. Germline CDR1 is GTSNPN and CDR2 is SVGIG (reference sequence). The receptor comes from a woman aged 45-65 years with active or convalescent COVID-19. V gene TRBV30 combines with J gene TRBJ2-6; 7 nucleotides match TRBD1. Sequenced: peripheral blood. The CDR3 is CAWSGTGASGANVLTF. As DNA, the CDR3 is TGTGCCTGGAGTGGAACAGGGGCCTCTGGGGCCAACGTCCTGACTTTC.